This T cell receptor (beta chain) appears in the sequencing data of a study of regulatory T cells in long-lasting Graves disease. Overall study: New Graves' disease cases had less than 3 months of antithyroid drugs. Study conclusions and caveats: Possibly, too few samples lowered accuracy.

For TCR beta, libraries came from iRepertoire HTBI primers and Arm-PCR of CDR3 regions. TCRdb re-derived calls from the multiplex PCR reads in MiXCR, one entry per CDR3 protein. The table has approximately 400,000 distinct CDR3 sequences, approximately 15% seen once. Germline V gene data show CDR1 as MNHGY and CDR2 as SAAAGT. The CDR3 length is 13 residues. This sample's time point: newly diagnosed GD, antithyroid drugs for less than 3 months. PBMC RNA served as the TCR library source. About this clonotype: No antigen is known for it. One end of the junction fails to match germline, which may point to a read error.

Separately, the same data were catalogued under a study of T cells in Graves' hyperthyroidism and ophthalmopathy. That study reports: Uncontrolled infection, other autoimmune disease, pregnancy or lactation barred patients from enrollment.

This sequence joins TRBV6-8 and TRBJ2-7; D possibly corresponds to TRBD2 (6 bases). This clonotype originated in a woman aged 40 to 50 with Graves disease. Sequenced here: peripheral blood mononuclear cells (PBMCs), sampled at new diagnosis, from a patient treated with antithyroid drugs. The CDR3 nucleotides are TGTGTCAGCAGCAAAACGGGAGCCTACGAGCAGTACTTC. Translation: CVSSKTGAYEQYF.